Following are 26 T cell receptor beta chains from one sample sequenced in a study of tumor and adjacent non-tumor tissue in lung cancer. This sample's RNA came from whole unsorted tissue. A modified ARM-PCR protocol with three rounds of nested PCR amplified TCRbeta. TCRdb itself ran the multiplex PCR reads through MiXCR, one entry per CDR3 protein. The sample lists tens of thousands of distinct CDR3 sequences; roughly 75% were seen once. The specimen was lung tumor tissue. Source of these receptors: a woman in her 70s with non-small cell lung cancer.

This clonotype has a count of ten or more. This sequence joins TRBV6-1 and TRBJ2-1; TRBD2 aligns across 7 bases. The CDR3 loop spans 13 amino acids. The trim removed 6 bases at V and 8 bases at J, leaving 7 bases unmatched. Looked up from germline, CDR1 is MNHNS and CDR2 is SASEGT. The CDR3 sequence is CASSEPRGDEQFF. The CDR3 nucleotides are TGTGCCAGCAGCGAACCCCGGGGGGATGAGCAGTTCTTC.

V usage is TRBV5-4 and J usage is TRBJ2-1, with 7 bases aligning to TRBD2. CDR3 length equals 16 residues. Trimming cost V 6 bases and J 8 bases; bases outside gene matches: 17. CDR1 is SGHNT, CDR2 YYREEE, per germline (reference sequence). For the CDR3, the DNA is TGTGCCAGCATCACTCGACTGGCGGGAGTGGTGTATGAGCAGTTCTTC. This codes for CASITRLAGVVYEQFF.

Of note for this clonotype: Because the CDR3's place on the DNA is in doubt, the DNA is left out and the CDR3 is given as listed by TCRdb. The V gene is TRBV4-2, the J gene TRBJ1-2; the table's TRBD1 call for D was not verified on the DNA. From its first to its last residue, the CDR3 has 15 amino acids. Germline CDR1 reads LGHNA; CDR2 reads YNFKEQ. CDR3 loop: CVSSPRDKGFYGCTF.

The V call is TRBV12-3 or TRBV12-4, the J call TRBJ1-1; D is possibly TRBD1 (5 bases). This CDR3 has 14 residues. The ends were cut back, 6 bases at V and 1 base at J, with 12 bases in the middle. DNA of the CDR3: TGTGCCAGCAGCCCTCGACAGCGGAACACTGAAGCTTTCTTT. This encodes CASSPRQRNTEAFF.

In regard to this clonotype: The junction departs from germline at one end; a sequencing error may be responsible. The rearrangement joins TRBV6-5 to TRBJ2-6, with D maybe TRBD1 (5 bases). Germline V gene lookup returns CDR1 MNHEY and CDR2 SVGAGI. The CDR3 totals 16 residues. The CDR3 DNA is TGTGCCAGCAGTTACTCGTTGGATTCTGGGGCCAACTTCCTGACTTTC. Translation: CASSYSLDSGANFLTF.

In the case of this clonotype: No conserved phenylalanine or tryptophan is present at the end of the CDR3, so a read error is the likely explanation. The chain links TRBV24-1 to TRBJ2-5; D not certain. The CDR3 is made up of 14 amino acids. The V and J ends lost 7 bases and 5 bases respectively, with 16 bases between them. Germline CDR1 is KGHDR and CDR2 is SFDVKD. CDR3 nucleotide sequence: TGTGCCACCAGAGGGTCAGGCACTGGCGAGACCCAGTACATT. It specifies CATRGSGTGETQYI.

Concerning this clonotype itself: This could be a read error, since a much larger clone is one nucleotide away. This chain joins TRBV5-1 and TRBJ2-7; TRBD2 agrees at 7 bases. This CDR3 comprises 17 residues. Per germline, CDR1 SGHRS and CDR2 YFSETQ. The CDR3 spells CPSSPRLAAGAGYEQYF. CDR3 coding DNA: TGCCCCAGCAGCCCCCGGTTGGCGGCGGGAGCCGGGTACGAGCAGTACTTC.

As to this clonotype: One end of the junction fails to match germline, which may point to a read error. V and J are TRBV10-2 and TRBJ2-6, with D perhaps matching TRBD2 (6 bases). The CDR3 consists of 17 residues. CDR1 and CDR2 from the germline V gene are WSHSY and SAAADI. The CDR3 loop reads CASREQGGRSGADVLTF. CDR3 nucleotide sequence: TGCGCCAGCAGGGAGCAGGGAGGCCGCTCCGGGGCCGACGTCCTGACTTTC.

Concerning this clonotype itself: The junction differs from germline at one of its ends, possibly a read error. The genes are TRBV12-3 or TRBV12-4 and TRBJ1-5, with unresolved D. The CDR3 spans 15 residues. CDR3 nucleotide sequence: TGTGCCAGCAGTCCCCATGGGTTAGGAAATCAGCCTCAGCATTTT. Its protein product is CASSPHGLGNQPQHF.

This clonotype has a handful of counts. As DNA, the CDR3 is TGTGCCAGCATTTACCAAGCGGGAGGTTCCTACAATGAGCAGTTCTTC. Protein: CASIYQAGGSYNEQFF. This chain joins TRBV28 and TRBJ2-1; 9 nucleotides line up with TRBD2. The germline V gene has CDR1 MDHEN and CDR2 SYDVKM. V shed 7 bases, J shed 1 base, and the junction held 8 bases outside the gene matches. The CDR3 covers 16 residues.

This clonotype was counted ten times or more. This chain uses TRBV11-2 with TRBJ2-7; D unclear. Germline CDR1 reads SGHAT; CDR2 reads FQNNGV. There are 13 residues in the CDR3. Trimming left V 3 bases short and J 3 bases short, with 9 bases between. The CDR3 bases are TGTGCCAGCAGCTTCAACTGGGACTACGAGCAGTACTTC. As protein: CASSFNWDYEQYF.

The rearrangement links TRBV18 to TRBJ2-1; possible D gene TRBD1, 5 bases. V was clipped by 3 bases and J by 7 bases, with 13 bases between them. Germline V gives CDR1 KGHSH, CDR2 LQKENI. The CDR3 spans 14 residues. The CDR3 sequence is CASSPRTPLNEQFF. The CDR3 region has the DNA TGTGCCAGCTCACCCCGGACACCTTTGAATGAGCAGTTCTTC.

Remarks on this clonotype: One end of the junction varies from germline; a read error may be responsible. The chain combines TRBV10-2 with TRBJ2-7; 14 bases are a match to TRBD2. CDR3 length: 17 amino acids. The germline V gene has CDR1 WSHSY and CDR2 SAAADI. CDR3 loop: CASSESLGLAGDRGQYF. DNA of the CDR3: TGCGCAAGCAGTGAGTCTCTGGGACTAGCGGGGGATCGGGGGCAGTACTTC.

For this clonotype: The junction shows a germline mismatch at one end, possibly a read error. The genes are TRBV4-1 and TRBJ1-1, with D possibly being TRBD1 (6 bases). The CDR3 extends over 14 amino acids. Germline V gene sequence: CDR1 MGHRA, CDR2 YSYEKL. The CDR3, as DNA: TGCGCCAGCAGTATCCGGACAGAGAACACTGAAGTTTTCTTT. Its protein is CASSIRTENTEVFF.

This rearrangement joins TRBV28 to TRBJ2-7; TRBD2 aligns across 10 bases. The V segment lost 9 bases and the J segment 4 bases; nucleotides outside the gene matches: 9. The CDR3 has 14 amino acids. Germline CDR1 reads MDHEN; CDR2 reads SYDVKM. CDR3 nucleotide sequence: TGTGCCAGTATCCTAGCGGGAGATCCTTACGAGCAGTACTTC. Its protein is CASILAGDPYEQYF.

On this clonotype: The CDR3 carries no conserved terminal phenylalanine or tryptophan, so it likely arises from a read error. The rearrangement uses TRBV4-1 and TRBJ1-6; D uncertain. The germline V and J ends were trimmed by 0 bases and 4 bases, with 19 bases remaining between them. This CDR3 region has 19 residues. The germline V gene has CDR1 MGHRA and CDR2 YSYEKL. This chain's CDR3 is CASSQESPSDDSYNSPLHY. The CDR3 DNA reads TGCGCCAGCAGCCAAGAGTCCCCCTCGGATGATAGTTATAATTCACCCCTCCACTAT.

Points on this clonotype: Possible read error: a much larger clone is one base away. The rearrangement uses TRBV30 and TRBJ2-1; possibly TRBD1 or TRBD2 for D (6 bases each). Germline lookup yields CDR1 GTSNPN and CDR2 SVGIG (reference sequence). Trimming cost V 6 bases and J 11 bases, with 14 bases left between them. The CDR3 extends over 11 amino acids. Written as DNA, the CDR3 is TGTGCCTGTAGTCTGGGGGGCAAGCAGTTCTTC. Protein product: CACSLGGKQFF.

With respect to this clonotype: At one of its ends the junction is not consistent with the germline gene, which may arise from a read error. CDR3 DNA: TGCAGCGTCGAAGATGCCAGGAAGGGAACTGAAGCTTTCTTC. It yields the protein CSVEDARKGTEAFF. The rearrangement uses TRBV29-1 and TRBJ1-1; the D is unclear. Germline lookup yields CDR1 SQVTM and CDR2 ANQGSEA. This CDR3 comprises 14 residues. The full variable domain, in which reference TRBV29-1 and TRBJ1-1 provide the parts outside the CDR3, is SAVISQKPSRDICQRGTSLTIQCQVDSQVTMMFWYRQQPGQSLTLIATANQGSEATYESGFVIDKFPISRPNLTFSTLTVSNMSPEDSSIYLCSVEDARKGTEAFFGQGTRLTVV.

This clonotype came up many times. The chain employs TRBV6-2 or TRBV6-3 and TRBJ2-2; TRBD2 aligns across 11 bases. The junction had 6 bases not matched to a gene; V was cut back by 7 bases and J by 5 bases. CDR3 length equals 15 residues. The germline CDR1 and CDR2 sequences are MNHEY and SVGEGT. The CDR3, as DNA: TGTGCCAGCAAACCGGGACTAGCGGAGACCGGGGAGCTGTTTTTT. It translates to CASKPGLAETGELFF.

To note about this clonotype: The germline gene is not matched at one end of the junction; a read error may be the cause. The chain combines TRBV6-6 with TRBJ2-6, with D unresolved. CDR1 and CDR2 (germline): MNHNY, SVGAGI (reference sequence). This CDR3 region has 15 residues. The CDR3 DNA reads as TGTGCCAGCAGTTACACCGCGGCTGGTGCCAACGTCCTGACTTTC. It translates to CASSYTAAGANVLTF.

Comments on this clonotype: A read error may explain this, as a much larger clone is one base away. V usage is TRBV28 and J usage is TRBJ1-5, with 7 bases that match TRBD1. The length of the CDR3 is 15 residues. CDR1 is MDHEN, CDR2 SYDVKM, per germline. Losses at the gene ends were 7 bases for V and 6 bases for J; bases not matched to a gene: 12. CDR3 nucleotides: TGTGCCAGCAACTTCAGGGGGGTGCACGGTCAGCCCCAGCATTTT. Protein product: CASNFRGVHGQPQHF.

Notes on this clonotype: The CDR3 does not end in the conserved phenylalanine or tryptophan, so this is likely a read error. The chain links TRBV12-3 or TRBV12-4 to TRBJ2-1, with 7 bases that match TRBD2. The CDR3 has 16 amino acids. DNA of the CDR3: TGTTCTAGCAGTCTCCGTGGCGGGAGCGATTACAATGAGCAGTTCCTC. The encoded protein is CSSSLRGGSDYNEQFL.

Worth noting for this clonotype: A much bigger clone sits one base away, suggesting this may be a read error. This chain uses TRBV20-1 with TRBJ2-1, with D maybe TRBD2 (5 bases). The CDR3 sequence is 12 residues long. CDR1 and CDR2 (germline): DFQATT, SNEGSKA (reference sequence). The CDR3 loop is CSEALAANEQLF. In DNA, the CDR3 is TGCAGTGAGGCTCTAGCTGCCAATGAGCAGTTATTC.

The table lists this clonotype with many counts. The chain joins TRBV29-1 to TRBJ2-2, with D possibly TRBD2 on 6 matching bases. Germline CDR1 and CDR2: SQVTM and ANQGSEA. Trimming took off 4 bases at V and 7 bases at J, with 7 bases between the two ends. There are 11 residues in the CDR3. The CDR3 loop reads CSVGGDGELFF. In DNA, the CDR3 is TGCAGCGTTGGGGGGGACGGGGAGCTGTTTTTT.

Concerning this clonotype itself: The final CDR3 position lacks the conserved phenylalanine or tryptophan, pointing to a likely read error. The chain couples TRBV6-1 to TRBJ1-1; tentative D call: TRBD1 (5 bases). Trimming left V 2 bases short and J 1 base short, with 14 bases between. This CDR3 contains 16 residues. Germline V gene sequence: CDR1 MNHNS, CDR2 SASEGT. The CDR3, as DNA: TGTGCCAGCAGTGAAATTTTGAGGGGACCGAACACTGAAGCTTTCCTT. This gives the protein CASSEILRGPNTEAFL.

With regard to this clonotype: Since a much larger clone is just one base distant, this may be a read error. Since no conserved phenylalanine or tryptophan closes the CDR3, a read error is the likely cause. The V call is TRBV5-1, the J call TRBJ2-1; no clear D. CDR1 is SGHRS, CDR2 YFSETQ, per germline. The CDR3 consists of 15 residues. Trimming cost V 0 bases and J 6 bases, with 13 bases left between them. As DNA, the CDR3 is TGCGCCAGCAGCTTGGAGATAAGGGCGGTCAATGAGCAGTTCTCC. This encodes CASSLEIRAVNEQFS.